Listed below are T cell receptor beta chains from one sample, sequenced in a study of long-term antiretroviral therapy in people with HIV. Sequenced by immunoSEQ multiplex PCR; TCRdb stores in-frame clones only, minus some. The sample gives more than 25,000 clones, 87% of which show up once; 1% is in the top ten. Sequences were derived from unsorted PBMCs, sampled 2 years after starting antiretroviral therapy. These receptors all stem from a man in his fifties or sixties with HIV. The CDR3 runs from the conserved cysteine through the conserved F or W. The D gene is left open where the match is weak. The size entry is marked missing in some rows and otherwise reads once, few, many or a size class.

d_call j_call clone_size v_call cdr3_aa cdr3_nt
NA TRBJ1-1 NA TRBV28 CASTRGPLNTEAFF TGTGCCAGCACGAGGGGACCCTTGAACACTGAAGCTTTCTTT
NA TRBJ2-1 NA TRBV19 CASSSRNNEQFF TGTGCCAGTAGTAGCAGGAACAATGAGCAGTTCTTC
NA TRBJ2-2 NA TRBV25-1 CASSEPGRKNTGELFF TGTGCCAGCAGTGAACCGGGACGAAAGAACACCGGGGAGCTGTTTTTT
TRBD1 TRBJ1-1 NA TRBV18 CASSLRGTGENTEAFF TGTGCCAGCTCACTACGGGGGACAGGGGAGAATACTGAAGCTTTCTTT
TRBD1 TRBJ2-6 NA TRBV4-1 CASSTRTGGASGANVLTF TGCGCCAGCAGCACGCGGACAGGGGGCGCATCTGGGGCCAACGTCCTGACTTTC
NA TRBJ2-3 NA TRBV11-2 CASSSQRGAEITDTQYF TGTGCCAGCAGCTCCCAAAGGGGAGCGGAGATCACAGATACGCAGTATTTT
NA TRBJ1-2 NA TRBV28 CASSSTRQSVGGYTF TGTGCCAGCAGTTCCACGCGACAGTCGGTCGGTGGCTACACCTTC
NA TRBJ1-1 NA TRBV27 CASMYGFGTEAFF TGTGCCAGCATGTATGGGTTCGGCACTGAAGCTTTCTTT
NA TRBJ2-2 NA TRBV6-1 CASSDAYGLGGPGELFF TGTGCCAGCAGTGACGCCTACGGACTAGGGGGTCCCGGGGAGCTGTTTTTT
TRBD2 TRBJ2-3 NA TRBV2 CASSVLTAGGTDTQYF TGTGCCAGCAGTGTTCTGACAGCGGGGGGCACAGATACGCAGTATTTT
NA TRBJ2-1 NA TRBV6-5 CASTLGGGAYNEQFF TGTGCCAGTACTCTTGGGGGTGGCGCGTACAATGAGCAGTTCTTC
NA TRBJ2-2 NA TRBV2 CASRAGTVNTGELFF TGTGCCAGCAGAGCCGGGACGGTGAACACCGGGGAGCTGTTTTTT
TRBD2 TRBJ2-5 NA TRBV30 CAWSGLAGRGGETQYF TGTGCCTGGAGTGGACTAGCGGGAAGGGGAGGAGAGACCCAGTACTTC
TRBD1 TRBJ2-1 NA TRBV11-3 CASSSRDRGIYEQFF TGTGCCAGCAGCTCCCGGGACAGGGGAATATACGAGCAGTTCTTC
NA TRBJ2-3 once TRBV9 CASSPSGPSTDTQYF TGTGCCAGCAGCCCCTCGGGCCCCAGCACAGATACGCAGTATTTT
TRBD1 TRBJ2-2 NA TRBV5-1 CASSWGQGRAGELFF TGCGCCAGCAGCTGGGGACAGGGCAGGGCCGGGGAGCTGTTTTTT
NA TRBJ1-5 NA TRBV19 CASSRTASNQPQHF TGTGCCTCCTCCCGGACAGCCAGCAATCAGCCCCAGCATTTT
TRBD1 TRBJ2-7 NA TRBV10-1 CASSEGGQRSYEQYF TGCGCCAGCAGTGAAGGGGGACAGAGAAGCTATGAGCAGTACTTC
NA TRBJ2-5 NA TRBV5-1 CASSLGVGQTQYF TGCGCCAGCAGCTTGGGAGTTGGGCAGACCCAGTACTTC
TRBD1 TRBJ1-4 NA TRBV28 CASSFLKGQGGEKLFF TGTGCCAGCAGTTTTTTAAAGGGACAGGGAGGCGAAAAACTGTTTTTT
TRBD1 TRBJ2-7 NA TRBV5-1 CASTLWTGLSYEQYF TGCGCCAGCACCCTTTGGACAGGTCTCTCCTACGAGCAGTACTTC
NA TRBJ2-7 once TRBV28 CASSLIWQAYEQYF TGTGCCAGCAGTTTGATCTGGCAGGCCTACGAGCAGTACTTC
NA TRBJ2-1 NA TRBV7-9 CASGTGTVYNEQFF TGTGCCAGCGGGACGGGGACGGTCTACAATGAGCAGTTCTTC
TRBD1 TRBJ1-1 NA TRBV27 CASSLTGGTEAFF TGTGCCAGCAGTTTGACAGGGGGGACTGAAGCTTTCTTT
NA TRBJ1-2 NA TRBV2 CASSEGGGYTF TGTGCCAGCAGTGAAGGGGGTGGCTACACCTTC
TRBD1 TRBJ2-6 NA TRBV19 CASNPQGASGANVLTF TGTGCCAGTAACCCACAGGGGGCCTCTGGGGCCAACGTCCTGACTTTC
NA TRBJ1-6 NA TRBV18 CASSPFGEGGNSPLHF TGTGCCAGCTCACCATTTGGAGAGGGTGGGAATTCACCCCTCCACTTT
NA TRBJ1-5 NA TRBV25-1 CASSLRGAGQPQHF TGTGCCAGCAGTTTGAGGGGGGCCGGCCAGCCCCAGCATTTT
NA TRBJ1-1 NA TRBV7-9 CASRRGTEAFF TGTGCCAGCCGCAGGGGCACTGAAGCTTTCTTT
TRBD2 TRBJ2-1 NA TRBV7-3 CASSLRPAGGRNEQFF TGTGCCAGCAGCTTACGACCAGCGGGGGGGCGAAATGAGCAGTTCTTC
NA TRBJ2-1 NA TRBV30 CAWSGQLSSYNEQFF TGTGCCTGGAGTGGACAGCTTAGCTCCTACAATGAGCAGTTCTTC
NA TRBJ1-1 NA TRBV4-3 CASSQPPTEAFF TGCGCCAGCAGCCAGCCCCCCACTGAAGCTTTCTTT
NA TRBJ2-4 NA TRBV6-5 CASSTPGARSIQYF TGTGCCAGCAGTACTCCGGGGGCAAGGAGCATTCAGTACTTC
NA TRBJ1-1 NA TRBV5-8 CASSFSRGSYTEAFF TGTGCCAGCAGCTTCTCCAGGGGTTCGTACACTGAAGCTTTCTTT
TRBD2 TRBJ2-7 once TRBV10-2 CASSAGLDYEQYF TGCGCCAGTTCAGCGGGACTAGACTACGAGCAGTACTTC
TRBD1 TRBJ2-5 NA TRBV7-9 CASSQDRVQETQYF TGTGCCAGCAGCCAGGACAGGGTACAAGAGACCCAGTACTTC
NA TRBJ2-7 NA TRBV28 CASSDSYYEQYF TGTGCCAGCAGCGACAGCTACTACGAGCAGTACTTC
TRBD1 TRBJ1-2 NA TRBV5-8 CASSLPTPGTGGSNYGYTF TGTGCCAGCAGCTTGCCAACTCCCGGGACAGGGGGAAGTAACTATGGCTACACCTTC
NA TRBJ2-6 once TRBV28 CASSGAAGSGANVLTF TGTGCCAGCTCAGGGGCCGCGGGCTCTGGGGCCAACGTCCTGACTTTC
TRBD2 TRBJ2-7 NA TRBV5-4 CASSLEAGVYEQYF TGTGCCAGCAGCTTGGAAGCGGGGGTTTACGAGCAGTACTTC
NA TRBJ1-3 NA TRBV5-5 CASSQGRISGNTIYF TGTGCCAGCAGTCAGGGCCGCATCTCTGGAAACACCATATATTTT
NA TRBJ2-7 once TRBV5-1 CASSPSPAGTLGEQYF TGCGCCAGCAGCCCATCCCCCGCAGGGACGTTGGGCGAGCAGTACTTC
NA TRBJ1-1 NA TRBV5-6 CASSLTGTTEAFF TGTGCCAGCAGCTTAACAGGGACGACTGAAGCTTTCTTT
NA TRBJ1-6 NA TRBV7-3 CASSLLSYNSPLHF TGTGCCAGCAGCCTCTTAAGCTATAATTCACCCCTCCACTTT
NA TRBJ2-3 NA TRBV5-1 CASSLGVGGHSTDTQYF TGCGCCAGCAGCTTGGGGGTCGGGGGCCATAGCACAGATACGCAGTATTTT
TRBD1 TRBJ1-5 NA TRBV10-3 CAISDQGVHSNQPQHF TGTGCCATCAGTGACCAGGGGGTTCATAGCAATCAGCCCCAGCATTTT
NA TRBJ2-7 NA TRBV27 CASSLYSASTSPHEQYF TGTGCCAGCAGTTTATATTCGGCTTCGACTAGTCCCCACGAGCAGTACTTC
NA TRBJ1-5 NA TRBV6-4 CASRVDGNQPQHF TGTGCCAGCAGAGTAGACGGGAATCAGCCCCAGCATTTT
NA TRBJ1-1 NA TRBV5-1 CASSLDSGNTEAFF TGCGCCAGCAGCTTGGATTCCGGGAACACTGAAGCTTTCTTT